The source of this T cell receptor (beta chain) is a study of T cell responses to AZD1222 COVID-19 vaccine. Only in-frame clones appear in the TCRdb table, and some are missing; sequencing was by immunoSEQ multiplex PCR. Of more than 80,000 clones in the sample, 80% to 95% were seen once. The germline V gene has CDR1 SGDLS and CDR2 YYNGEE. CDR3 length equals 15 residues. Trimming shortened V by 0 bases and J by 7 bases, and 16 bases separated the two germline ends. The TCR sequence derives from an adult who received the AZD1222 COVID-19 vaccine. The sample was peripheral blood, taken 28 days after the second AZD1222 dose. The chain links TRBV9 to TRBJ2-5, with D maybe TRBD1 (6 bases). For the CDR3, the DNA is TGTGCCAGCAGCGTAGCTGGGGCAGGGGAAGGGACCCAGTACTTC. Translated: CASSVAGAGEGTQYF. Complete variable domain (other parts from reference TRBV9 and TRBJ2-5): DSGVTQTPKHLITATGQRVTLRCSPRSGDLSVYWYQQSLDQGLQFLIQYYNGEERAKGNILERFSAQQFPDLHSELNLSSLELGDSALYFCASSVAGAGEGTQYFGPGTRLLVL.